The 31 T cell receptor beta chains given below trace back to one sample, sequenced in a study of shared clonotypes between healthy human individuals. Only in-frame clones appear in the TCRdb table, and some are missing; sequencing was by immunoSEQ multiplex PCR. The sample carries roughly 500,000 clones, 60% to 85% recorded once. Specimen: PBMCs. The receptor set was obtained from a woman between 40 and 55 years old in good health. Some clones in this sample may be carry-over from other donors' samples.

The sample holds one count of this clone. The chain links TRBV7-6 to TRBJ2-1; 7 bases are shared with TRBD2. This CDR3 spans 13 amino acids. CDR1 is SGHVS and CDR2 is FNYEAQ in the germline V gene. V dropped 5 bases and J dropped 8; count of bases not matched to a gene: 6. The CDR3 DNA reads as TGTGCCAGCAGCCCAGGACTAGGAGATGAGCAGTTCTTC. It codes for CASSPGLGDEQFF.

The rearrangement uses TRBV2 and TRBJ2-7, with D possibly being TRBD1 (5 bases). Germline values: CDR1 SNHLY, CDR2 FYNNEI. CDR3 length equals 14 residues. Trimming removed 8 bases at V and 6 bases at J, with 20 bases between. The CDR3 is CASGGQVLYVEQYF. The CDR3 nucleotides are TGTGCCAGCGGTGGACAAGTTCTGTATGTCGAGCAGTACTTC.

As concerns this clone: A much more abundant neighbour one base away suggests this may be a read error. This chain links TRBV11-3 with TRBJ2-1; TRBD1 aligns across 8 bases. J lost 1 base, V lost 6 bases, and 5 bases had no gene match. Germline CDR1 and CDR2: SGHNT and YENEEA. This CDR3 region has 15 residues. The CDR3 protein is CASSPGTGSYNEQFF. CDR3 sequence (DNA): TGTGCCAGCAGTCCCGGGACAGGTTCCTACAATGAGCAGTTCTTC. The variable domain in full, with the rest retrieved from reference TRBV11-3 and TRBJ2-1, is EAGVVQSPRYKIIEKKQPVAFWCNPISGHNTLYWYLQNLGQGPELLIRYENEEAVDDSQLPKDRFSAERLKGVDSTLKIQPAELGDSAVYLCASSPGTGSYNEQFFGPGTRLTVL.

The chain uses TRBV7-8 and TRBJ1-4; D possibly corresponds to TRBD1 (6 bases). The CDR3 consists of 15 residues. Germline assignment: CDR1 SGHVS and CDR2 FQNEAQ. The V end lost 4 bases, the J end lost 4 bases, and 13 bases lay between the germline ends. CDR3 in amino acids: CASSYVQGINEKLFF. CDR3 sequence (DNA): TGTGCCAGCAGCTACGTACAGGGCATTAATGAAAAACTGTTTTTT.

The rearrangement joins TRBV19 to TRBJ2-7; unclear D gene. The germline V gene has CDR1 LNHDA and CDR2 SQIVND (reference sequence). V shed 3 bases and J shed 2 bases, with 14 bases lying between them. This CDR3 spans 15 amino acids. As DNA, the CDR3 is TGTGCCAGTAGTATTGCCAAGATCCCTACCTACGAGCAGTACTTC. It encodes CASSIAKIPTYEQYF.

The chain is built from TRBV10-3 and TRBJ2-7; weak D call: TRBD2 (5 bases). The length of the CDR3 is 12 residues. Germline values: CDR1 ENHRY, CDR2 SYGVKD. Trimming stripped 5 bases from V and 6 bases from J, with 11 bases between. The CDR3 DNA reads TGTGCCATCAGTCCAACTGGACTCGAGCAGTACTTC. The encoded protein is CAISPTGLEQYF.

A note on this clone: The same CDR3 also results from other DNA sequences found in this sample. The rearrangement joins TRBV7-2 to TRBJ1-1; D unresolved. The CDR3 length is 13 residues. Germline V gives CDR1 SGHTA, CDR2 FQGNSA. Between the trimmed V and J ends, which lost 3 bases and 2 bases, there was a span of 7 bases. DNA of the CDR3: TGTGCCAGCAGCTTTACGGAAAACACTGAAGCTTTCTTT. It is translated as CASSFTENTEAFF.

V and J are TRBV2 and TRBJ2-2; 10 positions agree with TRBD2. V trimming: 6 bases; J trimming: 2 bases; junction bases outside the gene matches: 3. CDR3 length: 15 amino acids. CDR1 SNHLY and CDR2 FYNNEI come from the germline V gene. The CDR3 nucleotides read TGTGCCAGCAGATGGACTAGCGGTAACACCGGGGAGCTGTTTTTT. Protein product: CASRWTSGNTGELFF.

This sequence joins TRBV12-5 and TRBJ2-5, with 9 bases fitting TRBD2. V trimming: 7 bases; J trimming: 4 bases; junction bases outside the gene matches: 16. The CDR3 length is 17 residues. CDR1 is LGHNT, CDR2 FRNRAP, per germline. The CDR3 spells CASAQARGSGSGETQYF. As DNA, the CDR3 is TGTGCTAGTGCCCAGGCTAGGGGTAGCGGGAGCGGAGAGACCCAGTACTTC.

The chain couples TRBV30 to TRBJ2-7; 7 nucleotides line up with TRBD2. This CDR3 has 13 residues. Germline V CDR1 and CDR2: GTSNPN, SVGIG (reference sequence). V shed 5 bases, J shed 3 bases, and the junction held 7 bases outside the gene matches. CDR3 DNA sequence: TGTGCCTGGCTACAGCGGGGAAACTACGAGCAGTACTTC. It yields the protein CAWLQRGNYEQYF.

The chain recombines TRBV18 with TRBJ2-2; TRBD1 matches at 8 bases. Germline assignment: CDR1 KGHSH and CDR2 LQKENI. The V segment lost 8 bases and the J segment 1 base; nucleotides outside the gene matches: 3. The CDR3 totals 14 residues. The CDR3 protein is CASVDRGNTGELFF. The CDR3 coding sequence is TGTGCCAGCGTTGACAGGGGGAACACCGGGGAGCTGTTTTTT.

J is TRBJ1-2 and V is TRBV6-1; D possibly corresponds to TRBD1 (5 bases). Germline V gene sequence: CDR1 MNHNS, CDR2 SASEGT. With 0 bases removed from V and 3 bases from J, the gap between germline ends came to 11 bases. The CDR3 contains 15 residues. CDR3 residues: CASSEAGTEDYGYTF. The CDR3 coding sequence is TGTGCCAGCAGTGAAGCCGGGACTGAGGACTATGGCTACACCTTC.

The chain employs TRBV4-2 and TRBJ1-1, with D hard to call. Germline V lookup: CDR1 LGHNA, CDR2 YNFKEQ. V shed 1 base and J shed 10 bases, with 16 bases lying between them. CDR3 length: 14 residues. CDR3 residues: CASSQVHGDTSAFF. DNA for the CDR3: TGTGCCAGCAGCCAAGTCCATGGAGATACGTCAGCTTTCTTT.

With respect to this clone: A much larger clone lies one base from this, so it may be a read error. V gene TRBV7-3 combines with J gene TRBJ2-1, with 8 bases aligning to TRBD1. Germline trimming cut 5 bases from V and 4 bases from J; bases unmatched to any gene: 1. Germline values: CDR1 SGHTA, CDR2 FQGTGA. There are 13 residues in the CDR3. The CDR3: CASSRDRYNEQFF. The CDR3 coding sequence is TGTGCCAGCAGCAGGGACAGGTACAATGAGCAGTTCTTC.

This clone occurred a few times. The chain employs TRBV6-4 and TRBJ2-1, with 7 bases identical to TRBD2. The CDR3 length is 13 residues. J lost 6 bases, V lost 8 bases, and 7 bases had no gene match. Germline lookup yields CDR1 MRHNA and CDR2 SNTAGT. The CDR3, as DNA: TGTGCCAGCGGGCGGGAGTCGGGCAATGAGCAGTTCTTC. Residues: CASGRESGNEQFF.

The chain is built from TRBV7-3 and TRBJ2-3; 8 nucleotides align to TRBD2. V gave up 5 bases and J gave up 4 bases; unmatched junction bases: 8. Germline V gene lookup returns CDR1 SGHTA and CDR2 FQGTGA. The CDR3 runs to 15 residues. CDR3 sequence (DNA): TGTGCCAGCAGCCTAATCGCGGGAGGATCAGATACGCAGTATTTT. As protein: CASSLIAGGSDTQYF.

Concerning this clone itself: This CDR3 is also generated by other DNA sequences in the sample. The V and J genes are TRBV5-1 and TRBJ2-7, with 11 bases lining up with TRBD1. Germline CDR1 and CDR2: SGHRS and YFSETQ. The CDR3 is 14 residues long. Trimming removed 5 bases from V and 3 bases from J; junction bases left unmatched: 4. The CDR3 is CASREGQGGYEQYF. In nucleotides, the CDR3 is TGCGCCAGCAGGGAGGGACAGGGGGGCTACGAGCAGTACTTC.

The chain joins TRBV10-1 to TRBJ2-7; 13 bases match TRBD2. Losses at the gene ends were 9 bases for V and 6 bases for J; bases not matched to a gene: 5. CDR1 is WNHNN, CDR2 SYGVQD, per germline (reference sequence). The CDR3 runs to 13 residues. The CDR3 region is CASSGLAGTEQYF. CDR3 bases: TGCGCCAGTTCGGGACTAGCGGGAACCGAGCAGTACTTC.

The V call is TRBV4-1, the J call TRBJ2-7; D is perhaps TRBD1 (5 bases). Trimming stripped 0 bases from V and 6 bases from J, with 9 bases between. The CDR3 has 13 amino acids. CDR1 and CDR2 (germline): MGHRA, YSYEKL. The CDR3 protein is CASSQDWGVEQYF. CDR3 coding DNA: TGCGCCAGCAGCCAAGATTGGGGCGTCGAGCAGTACTTC.

The V and J genes are TRBV5-4 and TRBJ2-5; 7 nucleotides agree with TRBD1. Germline V gene data show CDR1 as SGHNT and CDR2 as YYREEE (reference sequence). V lost 4 bases, J lost 3 bases, and 3 bases stayed unmatched. The CDR3 has 13 residues. DNA for the CDR3: TGTGCCAGCAGCATAACAGGGGAAGAGACCCAGTACTTC. This translates into CASSITGEETQYF. Using reference TRBV5-4 and TRBJ2-5 for the parts outside the CDR3, the full variable domain is ETGVTQSPTHLIKTRGQQVTLRCSSQSGHNTVSWYQQALGQGPQFIFQYYREEENGRGNFPPRFSGLQFPNYSSELNVNALELDDSALYLCASSITGEETQYFGPGTRLLVL.

The rearrangement uses TRBV11-2 and TRBJ2-3; 8 bases fit TRBD1. Losses at the gene ends were 2 bases for V and 4 bases for J; bases not matched to a gene: 8. The germline V gene encodes CDR1 SGHAT and CDR2 FQNNGV. CDR3 size: 16 residues. In DNA form, the CDR3 reads TGTGCCAGCAGCTTAATAGGACAGGGTGGATCAGATACGCAGTATTTT. Translating gives CASSLIGQGGSDTQYF.

The rearrangement links TRBV9 to TRBJ2-5; TRBD2 might be the D (6 bases). Germline CDR1 and CDR2: SGDLS and YYNGEE. This CDR3 has 17 amino acids. Trimming shortened V by 4 bases and J by 1 base, and 20 bases separated the two germline ends. The CDR3 DNA reads as TGTGCCAGCAGCCCAGTGGGTAGCGGAGTGGCCCAAGAGACCCAGTACTTC. Translating gives CASSPVGSGVAQETQYF.

This sequence joins TRBV18 and TRBJ1-5; D unresolved. Germline CDR1 and CDR2: KGHSH and LQKENI. V lost 6 bases, J lost 3 bases, and 15 bases lay in between. The CDR3 length is 15 residues. CDR3 DNA sequence: TGTGCCAGCTCTCCCAACCCGGGGAACAATCAGCCCCAGCATTTT. It is translated as CASSPNPGNNQPQHF.

V gene TRBV28 combines with J gene TRBJ2-5, with 7 bases lining up with TRBD2. The J segment lost 2 bases and the V segment lost 0 bases, leaving 6 bases of the junction unmatched. Germline assignment: CDR1 MDHEN and CDR2 SYDVKM. The CDR3 is 16 residues long. The chain's CDR3 is CASSLWARRGQETQYF. In DNA, the CDR3 is TGTGCCAGCAGTTTATGGGCCAGGCGGGGGCAAGAGACCCAGTACTTC. Complete variable domain (other parts from reference TRBV28 and TRBJ2-5): DVKVTQSSRYLVKRTGEKVFLECVQDMDHENMFWYRQDPGLGLRLIYFSYDVKMKEKGDIPEGYSVSREKKERFSLILESASTNQTSMYLCASSLWARRGQETQYFGPGTRLLVL.

This clone was recorded only once. V usage is TRBV29-1 and J usage is TRBJ2-5, with TRBD1 identical over 9 bases. Gene TRBJ2-7 matches the end of the DNA better, so the J call may be wrong. Per the germline V gene, CDR1 is SQVTM and CDR2 is ANQGSEA. The length of the CDR3 is 15 residues. This CDR3 is CSVVYGGTGIYEQYF. The CDR3 bases are TGCAGCGTTGTATACGGGGGGACAGGGATCTACGAGCAGTACTTC.

The gene calls are TRBV6-6 and TRBJ2-7; no clear D gene. Trimming shortened V by 7 bases and J by 10 bases, and 14 bases separated the two germline ends. Germline V gene data show CDR1 as MNHNY and CDR2 as SVGAGI (reference sequence). This CDR3 has 11 residues. CDR3 DNA: TGTGCCAGCAAGTACGGGCTGGGACAGTACTTC. Its translation is CASKYGLGQYF.

The V call is TRBV4-2, the J call TRBJ2-7; TRBD1 is a possible D gene (5 bases). The CDR3 is 16 residues long. Germline CDR1 reads LGHNA; CDR2 reads YNFKEQ. V was clipped by 6 bases and J by 6 bases, with 24 bases between them. This CDR3 reads CASSQKIPPRVSEQYF. The DNA of the CDR3 is TGTGCCAGCAGTCAGAAGATCCCCCCCAGGGTGAGCGAGCAGTACTTC.

This chain links TRBV7-9 with TRBJ2-7, with D perhaps TRBD1 (5 bases). The CDR3 sequence is 12 residues long. Germline V gives CDR1 SEHNR, CDR2 FQNEAQ (reference sequence). V lost 1 base, J lost 6 bases, and 7 bases lay in between. The CDR3 is CASSLVGVEQYF. Written as DNA, the CDR3 is TGTGCCAGCAGCTTAGTAGGGGTCGAGCAGTACTTC.

This clone appeared a few times. This chain uses TRBV9 with TRBJ1-2; D perhaps matches TRBD1 (5 bases). There are 16 residues in the CDR3. The germline V and J ends were trimmed by 3 bases and 1 base, with 16 bases remaining between them. Germline-derived CDR1 and CDR2 are SGDLS and YYNGEE. In nucleotides, the CDR3 is TGTGCCAGCAGCGCACCCAGCAGGGTCAATAACTATGGCTACACCTTC. Its translation is CASSAPSRVNNYGYTF.

The chain joins TRBV5-1 to TRBJ2-5, with D perhaps being TRBD1 or TRBD2 (5 bases each). The DNA end is more similar to TRBJ2-7, so the J call may be wrong. There are 14 residues in the CDR3. Per the germline V gene, CDR1 is SGHRS and CDR2 is YFSETQ. The CDR3 here is CASSLILGAYEQYF. The CDR3 DNA follows: TGCGCCAGCAGCTTGATTCTGGGGGCCTACGAGCAGTACTTC.

The chain joins TRBV6-5 to TRBJ1-2, with D uncertain. The CDR3 runs 13 residues. Germline values: CDR1 MNHEY, CDR2 SVGAGI. The ends were cut back, 5 bases at V and 0 bases at J, with 7 bases in the middle. CDR3 amino acids: CASSPASNYGYTF. In nucleotides, the CDR3 is TGTGCCAGCAGTCCGGCTTCTAACTATGGCTACACCTTC.